A single count supports the clone carrying this T cell receptor beta chain. Its cognate antigen is unknown. Isolated RNA was reverse transcribed into cDNA used as the sequencing template. Libraries were prepared by immunoSEQ multiplex PCR; TCRdb keeps only in-frame clonotypes and omits some of them. In the table there are 160,000 or so clones, roughly 60% of which are singletons. These data belong to a study of CD8+ T cells in alopecia areata. Study outcomes and limitations: Clonality exceeded that of normal scalp in lesional scalp, most notably in alopecia totalis/universalis.

Treatment described: oral pan-JAK inhibitor, 5-10 mg twice daily. The germline gives CDR1 MNHNS, CDR2 SASEGT. The CDR3 is 12 amino acids. Trimming pared 11 bases from V and 5 bases from J, leaving 12 bases between. This specimen consisted of CD4+ T cells sorted from blood, obtained between weeks 55 and 65, from a patient treated with tofacitinib. The TCR sequence derives from a human donor with alopecia areata. V usage is TRBV6-1 and J usage is TRBJ2-2; D not certain. This CDR3 reads CAGSYVTGELFF. As DNA, the CDR3 is TGTGCCGGCTCCTACGTGACCGGGGAGCTGTTTTTT.